The T cell receptor (beta chain) described here comes from a study of cytomegalovirus exposure and HLA in healthy donors. Study-wide background: Researchers previously reported finding roughly 120 million unique TCR beta sequences from about 170 million T cells.

13 Jbeta primers and 60 Vbeta primers were used for the PCR. Measured with immunoSEQ multiplex PCR; TCRdb has only the in-frame clones, and not every one. The table includes approximately 190,000 clones, more than 75% detected once. On this clone itself: Its specificity is unknown.

General study results and limits: With later analysis, a missense DCLRE1C variant became linked to TCR beta V- and J-gene trimming. The authors judged a highly shared variant cluster likely a sequencing artifact.

There are 14 residues in the CDR3. V dropped 3 bases and J dropped 7 bases, with 13 bases sitting between them. The V gene's germline CDR1 is KGHSH and CDR2 LQKENI. The TCR sequence derives from a man aged 35 to 55 in good health and CMV-seropositive. Sample: PBMCs. This sequence joins TRBV18 and TRBJ2-1; tentative D call: TRBD2 (6 bases). CDR3 coding DNA: TGTGCCAGCTCACCGGTCGGGGGAATGAATGAGCAGTTCTTC. This sequence encodes CASSPVGGMNEQFF.